The 7 T cell receptor beta chains below come from one sample, sequenced in a study of blood T cell repertoires in COVID-19. The repertoire was sequenced with immunoSEQ multiplex PCR; TCRdb's copy has only in-frame clones and lacks some. The table lists 130,000 or so clones, approximately 89% of them singletons. The sequencing input was peripheral blood. These receptors originate from a human donor in a cohort sampled during active COVID-19.

This clone was detected many times. This chain connects TRBV5-6 to TRBJ1-5, with 9 bases fitting TRBD1. Trimming at V came to 3 bases and at J to 8 bases, leaving 9 bases not matched to a gene. Germline CDR1 and CDR2: SGHDT and YYEEEE. This CDR3 comprises 15 residues. Written as DNA, the CDR3 is TGTGCCAGCAGCTACGGGACAGGGAGGTCGAAGCCCCAGCATTTT. Translation: CASSYGTGRSKPQHF.

This chain connects TRBV13 to TRBJ2-7; 9 bases fit TRBD2. CDR1 is PRHDT, CDR2 FYEKMQ, per germline (reference sequence). The CDR3 has 15 amino acids. The V and J ends lost 5 bases and 2 bases, in that order; junction bases with no gene match: 7. The chain's CDR3 is CASSPRLAAPYEQYF. CDR3 nucleotides: TGTGCCAGCAGCCCCAGACTAGCGGCCCCCTACGAGCAGTACTTC.

Notes on this clone: At one of its ends the junction is not consistent with the germline gene, which may arise from a read error. The chain links TRBV2 to TRBJ1-6; unclear D gene. CDR1 is SNHLY and CDR2 is FYNNEI in the germline V gene. The CDR3 totals 13 residues. DNA for the CDR3: TGTGCCAGCAGGGGCTCCTATAATTCACTCCTCCACTTT. Translating gives CASRGSYNSLLHF.

V gene TRBV27 combines with J gene TRBJ2-3; TRBD2 aligns across 12 bases. Germline V CDR1 and CDR2: MNHEY, SMNVEV (reference sequence). Trimming took 7 bases from V and 5 from J; bases not matched to a gene: 4. This CDR3 is 14 amino acids long. The CDR3 nucleotides are TGTGCCAGCACCAAGGGACTAGCGGGAGATACGCAGTATTTT. This encodes CASTKGLAGDTQYF.

The chain joins TRBV6-2 or TRBV6-3 to TRBJ2-3; tentative D call: TRBD2 (6 bases). CDR1 is MNHEY and CDR2 is SVGEGT in the germline V gene. This CDR3 has 16 amino acids. V was clipped by 5 bases and J by 2 bases, with 17 bases between them. The CDR3 sequence is CASSLEAAGITDTQYF. DNA for the CDR3: TGTGCCAGCAGTCTGGAAGCAGCGGGTATCACAGATACGCAGTATTTT.

This clone was counted once. The rearrangement uses TRBV7-2 and TRBJ1-2; no clear D gene. Per germline, CDR1 SGHTA and CDR2 FQGNSA. This CDR3 has 12 residues. V lost 0 bases and J lost 5, with 4 bases in between. The CDR3 loop reads CASSLALYGYTF. The DNA of the CDR3 is TGTGCCAGCAGCTTAGCCTTATATGGCTACACCTTC. The full variable domain, completed using reference TRBV7-2 and TRBJ1-2, is GAGVSQSPSNKVTEKGKDVELRCDPISGHTALYWYRQSLGQGLEFLIYFQGNSAPDKSGLPSDRFSAERTGGSVSTLTIQRTQQEDSAVYLCASSLALYGYTFGSGTRLTVV.

In its sample, this clone was seen once. The genes are TRBV5-1 and TRBJ2-7; 14 bases are shared with TRBD2. CDR3 length: 17 amino acids. CDR1 is SGHRS and CDR2 is YFSETQ in the germline V gene. The trim removed 2 bases at V and 7 bases at J, leaving 11 bases unmatched. This CDR3 reads CASSLTIPGLAGVEQYF. As DNA, the CDR3 is TGCGCCAGCAGCTTAACGATACCGGGACTAGCGGGGGTAGAGCAGTACTTC.